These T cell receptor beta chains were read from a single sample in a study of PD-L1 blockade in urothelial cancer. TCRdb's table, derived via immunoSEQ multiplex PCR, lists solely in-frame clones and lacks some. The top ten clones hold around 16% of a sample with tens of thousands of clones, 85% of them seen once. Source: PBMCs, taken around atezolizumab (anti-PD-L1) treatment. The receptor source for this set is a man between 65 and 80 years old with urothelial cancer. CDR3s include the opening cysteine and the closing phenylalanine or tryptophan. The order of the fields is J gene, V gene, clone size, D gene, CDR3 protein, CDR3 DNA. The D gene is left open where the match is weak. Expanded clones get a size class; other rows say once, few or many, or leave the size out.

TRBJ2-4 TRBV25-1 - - CASSESEHLRAKNIQYF TGTGCCAGCAGTGAATCGGAGCATTTGCGAGCCAAAAACATTCAGTACTTC
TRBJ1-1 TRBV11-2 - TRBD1 CASSLGRGLRVEAFF TGTGCCAGCAGCTTAGGGAGGGGGCTTCGGGTTGAAGCTTTCTTT
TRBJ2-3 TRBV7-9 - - CASSLITGTTDTQYF TGTGCCAGCAGCTTAATAACAGGGACCACAGATACGCAGTATTTT
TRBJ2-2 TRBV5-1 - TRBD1 CASSPRAGGSHRTGELFF TGCGCCAGCAGCCCACGAGCAGGGGGCTCCCACCGCACCGGGGAGCTGTTTTTT
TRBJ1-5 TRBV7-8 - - CASSSGRGDQPQHF TGTGCCAGCAGCTCCGGGAGGGGAGATCAGCCCCAGCATTTT
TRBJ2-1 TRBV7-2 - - CASSARRLGGGRNEQFF TGTGCCAGCAGCGCACGTCGACTAGGGGGGGGACGGAATGAGCAGTTCTTC
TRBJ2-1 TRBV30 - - CAWSLRQASSYNEQFF TGTGCCTGGAGTCTCAGACAGGCGAGCTCCTACAATGAGCAGTTCTTC
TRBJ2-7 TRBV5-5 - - CASSLGGGMIYEQYF TGTGCCAGCAGCTTGGGTGGCGGGATGATCTACGAGCAGTACTTC
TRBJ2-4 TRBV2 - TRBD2 CASRGTTLAKNIQYF TGTGCCAGCAGGGGGACTACCCTAGCCAAAAACATTCAGTACTTC
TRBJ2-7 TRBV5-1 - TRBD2 CASSLTSGVRGYEQYF TGCGCCAGCAGCTTGACTAGCGGGGTAAGGGGTTACGAGCAGTACTTC
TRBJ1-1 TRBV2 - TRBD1 CASSDGQTGANTEAFF TGTGCCAGCAGTGACGGACAGACAGGGGCGAACACTGAAGCTTTCTTT
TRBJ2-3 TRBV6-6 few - CASSSTVVSTDTQYF TGTGCCAGCAGTTCGACAGTTGTTAGCACAGATACGCAGTATTTT
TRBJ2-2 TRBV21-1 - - CASRKTRITGELFF TGTGCCAGCAGGAAGACTAGAATCACCGGGGAGCTGTTTTTT
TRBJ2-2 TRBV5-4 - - CASSLGGRQVHTGELFF TGTGCCAGCAGCTTGGGGGGGAGACAGGTCCACACCGGGGAGCTGTTTTTT
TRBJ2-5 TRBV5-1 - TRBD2 CASSRTSGSLRETQYF TGCGCCAGCAGTCGGACTAGCGGGAGCTTACGAGAGACCCAGTACTTC
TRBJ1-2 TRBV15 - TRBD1 CATSRDRTGVYGYTF TGTGCCACCAGCAGAGATCGGACAGGGGTATATGGCTACACCTTC
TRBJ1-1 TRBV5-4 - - CASSLSTVNTEAFF TGTGCCAGCAGCTTGTCTACGGTGAACACTGAAGCTTTCTTT
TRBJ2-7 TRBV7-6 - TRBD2 CASSLTSGGSSYEQYF TGTGCCAGCAGCTTGACTAGCGGTGGGAGCTCCTACGAGCAGTACTTC
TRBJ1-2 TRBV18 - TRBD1 CASSPGQGPNYGYTF TGTGCCAGCTCACCCGGACAGGGCCCTAACTATGGCTACACCTTC
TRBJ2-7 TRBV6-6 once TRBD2 CASSSNSGTYEQYF TGTGCCAGCAGTTCCAATAGCGGGACCTACGAGCAGTACTTC
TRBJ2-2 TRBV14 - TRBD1 CASSHFGQGKALGELFF TGTGCCAGCAGCCACTTCGGACAGGGAAAAGCGTTAGGGGAGCTGTTTTTT
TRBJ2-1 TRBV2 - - CATSETDYNEQFF TGTGCCACTAGCGAGACTGACTACAATGAGCAGTTCTTC
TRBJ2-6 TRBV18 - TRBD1 CASSPLTTGDSGANVLTF TGTGCCAGCTCACCACTTACGACAGGGGACTCTGGGGCCAACGTCCTGACTTTC
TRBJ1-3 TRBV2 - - CASKRDSGNTIYF TGTGCCAGCAAACGGGACTCTGGAAACACCATATATTTT
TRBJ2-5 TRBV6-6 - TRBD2 CASSYQAGGQETQYF TGTGCCAGCAGTTATCAAGCGGGAGGGCAAGAGACCCAGTACTTC
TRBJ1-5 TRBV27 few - CASSLSQGGNQPQHF TGTGCCAGCAGTTTGAGCCAGGGTGGCAATCAGCCCCAGCATTTT
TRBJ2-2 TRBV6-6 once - CASSPRDFQPPGELFF TGTGCCAGCAGTCCGCGGGACTTCCAGCCCCCCGGGGAGCTGTTTTTT
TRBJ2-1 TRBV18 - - CASSPRRDANEQFF TGTGCCAGCTCACCTCGGCGGGATGCAAATGAGCAGTTCTTC
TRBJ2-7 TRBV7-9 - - CASSRTDTYEQYF TGTGCCAGCAGCCGGACGGACACCTACGAGCAGTACTTC
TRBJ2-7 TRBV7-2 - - CASSLAQGGPYEQYF TGTGCCAGCAGCTTAGCGCAGGGGGGCCCCTACGAGCAGTACTTC
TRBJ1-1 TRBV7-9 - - CASSSSGAKEAFF TGTGCCAGCAGCTCTAGTGGGGCCAAAGAAGCTTTCTTT
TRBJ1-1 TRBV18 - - CASSPSQGPPTNTEAFF TGTGCCAGCTCACCAAGTCAGGGTCCTCCGACGAACACTGAAGCTTTCTTT
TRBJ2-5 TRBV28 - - CASSLHGQAGETQYF TGTGCCAGCAGTCTCCACGGTCAGGCAGGGGAGACCCAGTACTTC
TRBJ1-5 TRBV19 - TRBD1 CASRGRTGLQPQHF TGTGCCAGTAGGGGAAGGACAGGCCTCCAGCCCCAGCATTTT
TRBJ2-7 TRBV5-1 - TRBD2 CASSPGTSGRGYEQYF TGCGCCAGCAGTCCCGGGACTAGCGGGAGAGGGTACGAGCAGTACTTC
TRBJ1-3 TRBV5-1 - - CASSPLGRGSGNTIYF TGCGCCAGCAGTCCGCTCGGAAGGGGCTCTGGAAACACCATATATTTT
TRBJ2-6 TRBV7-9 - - CASSLVDGANVLTF TGTGCCAGCAGCTTAGTAGATGGGGCCAACGTCCTGACTTTC
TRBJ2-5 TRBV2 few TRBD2 CASSSGTSGYQETQYF TGTGCCAGCAGCTCCGGGACTAGCGGGTACCAAGAGACCCAGTACTTC
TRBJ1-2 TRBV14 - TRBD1 CASSLRTGWYGYTF TGTGCCAGCAGCCTTCGGACAGGGTGGTATGGCTACACCTTC
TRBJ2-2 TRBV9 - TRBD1 CASSVDRGPTVRTGELFF TGTGCCAGCAGCGTAGACAGGGGCCCGACTGTACGCACCGGGGAGCTGTTTTTT
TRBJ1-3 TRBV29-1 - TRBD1 CSVGTGGTLGNTIYF TGCAGCGTGGGAACAGGGGGAACGTTAGGAAACACCATATATTTT
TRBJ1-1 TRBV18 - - CASSPFGVGGAGTEAFF TGTGCCAGCTCACCATTTGGGGTTGGGGGCGCAGGCACTGAAGCTTTCTTT
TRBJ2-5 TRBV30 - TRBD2 CAWGRGLAGRETQYF TGTGCCTGGGGCCGAGGGCTAGCGGGACGAGAGACCCAGTACTTC
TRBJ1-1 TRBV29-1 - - CSARPTGGTEAFF TGCAGCGCACGACCGACCGGGGGCACTGAAGCTTTCTTT
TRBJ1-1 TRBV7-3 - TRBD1 CASSLRATGWNTEAFF TGTGCCAGCAGCTTAAGGGCGACAGGGTGGAACACTGAAGCTTTCTTT
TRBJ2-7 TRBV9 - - CASSVGGASANEQYF TGTGCCAGCAGCGTAGGTGGGGCTAGCGCTAACGAGCAGTACTTC
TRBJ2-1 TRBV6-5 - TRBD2 CASKREAQNEQFF TGTGCCAGCAAGCGGGAGGCCCAAAATGAGCAGTTCTTC
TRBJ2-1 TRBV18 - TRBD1 CASSTAGTGGANEQFF TGTGCCAGCTCAACTGCCGGGACAGGGGGTGCTAATGAGCAGTTCTTC